This T cell receptor beta chain was recovered during a study of CD8+ T cells in alopecia areata. Study overall: Tofacitinib therapy took 6 to 18 months; 6 months off drug came after. For treated patients, severity scores reflected the percentage of scalp area affected. Study results and limitations: As there was one nonresponder, how baseline CD8+ expansion relates to response remains uncertain. Under tofacitinib, numerous expanded lesional clonotypes remained detectable in scalp and blood.

Looked up from germline, CDR1 is MNHEY and CDR2 is SMNVEV (reference sequence). This CDR3 comprises 12 residues. V was pared by 5 bases and J by 4 bases, with 2 bases of the junction left unmatched. Treatment in this sample: oral pan-JAK inhibitor, 5-10 mg twice daily. Reverse transcription of extracted RNA yielded cDNA, which provided the sequencing template. The repertoire was sequenced with immunoSEQ multiplex PCR; TCRdb's copy has only in-frame clones and lacks some. This table holds 130,000 or so clones, 85% to 90% found once. Of note for this clone: Antigen: not known.

This clonotype originated in a human donor with alopecia areata. The chain recombines TRBV27 with TRBJ2-7; 7 nucleotides agree with TRBD1. This material consisted of CD8+ T cells sorted from blood, taken at week 4, from a patient treated with tofacitinib. This CDR3 is CASSATGYEQYF. In nucleotides, the CDR3 is TGTGCCAGCAGTGCGACAGGGTACGAGCAGTACTTC.